The entry that follows covers one T cell receptor beta chain sequence. The data originate from a study of T cell changes during pregnancy in multiple sclerosis. The protocol was immunoSEQ multiplex PCR, while the TCRdb copy is restricted to in-frame clones and leaves out a portion. The sample consists of roughly 30,000 clones, 85% to 90% of them appearing once. This receptor was taken from a female donor with multiple sclerosis, enrolled in a pregnancy study. Sample: CD8+ T cells from peripheral blood mononuclear cells, taken after pregnancy.

The DNA of the CDR3 is TGCAGCGTAGGACAGGGACCTGAAGCTTTCTTT. Translation gives CSVGQGPEAFF. The chain uses TRBV29-1 and TRBJ1-1; 8 bases match TRBD1. The germline CDR1 and CDR2 sequences are SQVTM and ANQGSEA. The V segment lost 6 bases and the J segment 6 bases; nucleotides outside the gene matches: 3. CDR3 size: 11 residues.